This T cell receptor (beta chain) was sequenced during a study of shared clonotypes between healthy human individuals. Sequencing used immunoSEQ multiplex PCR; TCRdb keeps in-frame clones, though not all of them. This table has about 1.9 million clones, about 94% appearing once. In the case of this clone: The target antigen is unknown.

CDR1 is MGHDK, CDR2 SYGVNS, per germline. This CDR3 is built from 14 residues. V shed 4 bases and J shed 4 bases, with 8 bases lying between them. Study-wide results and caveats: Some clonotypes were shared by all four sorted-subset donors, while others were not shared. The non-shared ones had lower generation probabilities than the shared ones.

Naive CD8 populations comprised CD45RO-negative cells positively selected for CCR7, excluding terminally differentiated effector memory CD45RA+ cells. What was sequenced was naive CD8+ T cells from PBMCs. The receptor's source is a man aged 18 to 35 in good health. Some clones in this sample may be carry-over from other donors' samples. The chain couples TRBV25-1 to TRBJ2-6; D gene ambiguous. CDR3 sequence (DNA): TGTGCCAGCAGTGCCCCTCGAGGGGCCAACGTCCTGACTTTC. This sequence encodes CASSAPRGANVLTF.